This entry describes one T cell receptor (beta chain). The record originates from a study of T cells in Graves' hyperthyroidism and ophthalmopathy. The CDR3 contains 14 residues. The V gene lost 5 bases and the J gene lost 5 bases, with 15 bases spanning the gap. From germline, CDR1 is KGHSY and CDR2 FQNENV. RNA transcripts yielded amplified TCR beta CDR3 regions. TCR CDR3 regions were first amplified by RT-PCR with HTBI primers. TCRdb itself ran the multiplex PCR reads through MiXCR, one entry per CDR3 protein. The data contain about 420,000 distinct CDR3 sequences, roughly an eighth of them seen just once; the ten biggest clones take up 5.3%.

The V and J genes are TRBV16 and TRBJ2-5; D remains ambiguous. Sequencing input: blood. The TCR sequence derives from a woman between 18 and 29 years old with Graves' hyperthyroidism. The CDR3 loop reads CASSSSEPEETQYF. DNA of the CDR3: TGTGCCAGCAGCTCCTCAGAACCTGAGGAGACCCAGTACTTC. The complete variable domain, with remaining parts taken from reference TRBV16 and TRBJ2-5, reads GEEVAQTPKHLVRGEGQKAKLYCAPIKGHSYVFWYQQVLKNEFKFLISFQNENVFDETGMPKERFSAKCLPNSPCSLEIQATKLEDSAVYFCASSSSEPEETQYFGPGTRLLVL.